This entry lists 5 T cell receptor beta chains sequenced from one sample in a study of blood T cell repertoires in COVID-19 (dated by TCRdb to about 2020). Libraries were prepared through the immunoSEQ multiplex PCR assay. Sourced from immuneACCESS, this table was stored by TCRdb with only in-frame sequences that have V and J called. A share of the clones is absent; for the studies checked, an unresolved V gene accounts for under half, and the remainder has no known explanation. The sample table contains 240,000 or so clones; only one count was recorded for 82% of them. Around 1.9% of the sample is in the top ten clones. Material for sequencing was peripheral blood. All receptors come from an elderly woman with acute or convalescent COVID-19.

V gene TRBV6-4 combines with J gene TRBJ2-7; D gene ambiguous. The V gene lost 0 bases and the J gene lost 3 bases, with 12 bases spanning the gap. The CDR3 covers 15 residues. The germline CDR1 and CDR2 sequences are MRHNA and SNTAGT. The DNA for the CDR3 is TGTGCCAGCAGTGACTCAGGCAGGTGCAACTACGAGCAGTACTTC. Protein: CASSDSGRCNYEQYF.

The rearrangement joins TRBV3-1 (or the pseudogene TRBV3-2) to TRBJ2-2; TRBD2 matches 8 bases. The germline V gene encodes CDR1 LGHDT and CDR2 YNNKEL (reference sequence). Trimming at V came to 0 bases and at J to 5 bases, leaving 14 bases not matched to a gene. The CDR3 loop spans 19 amino acids. CDR3 sequence: CASSQEADLAGLYTGELFF. The CDR3 DNA sequence: TGTGCCAGCAGCCAAGAGGCCGATTTAGCGGGGCTCTATACCGGGGAGCTGTTTTTT.

This chain links TRBV30 with TRBJ1-6; D is undetermined. Germline V gene data show CDR1 as GTSNPN and CDR2 as SVGIG (reference sequence). V was trimmed by 4 bases and J by 9 bases, leaving 13 bases between them. CDR3 size: 13 residues. Here the CDR3 reads CAWIETSGSPLHF. CDR3 sequence (DNA): TGTGCCTGGATTGAGACAAGCGGTTCACCCCTCCACTTT.

The chain joins TRBV5-1 to TRBJ1-4; the D gene is possibly TRBD1 (5 bases). CDR1 SGHRS and CDR2 YFSETQ come from the germline V gene. The length of the CDR3 is 15 residues. V was clipped by 4 bases and J by 8 bases, with 18 bases between them. The CDR3 loop reads CASSQSGKGEEKLFF. The CDR3 DNA reads TGCGCCAGCAGCCAATCAGGGAAGGGTGAGGAAAAACTGTTTTTT.

The chain couples TRBV5-1 to TRBJ2-7; the D gene is possibly TRBD2 (6 bases). V was trimmed by 4 bases and J by 2 bases, leaving 16 bases between them. CDR3 length: 15 amino acids. Germline CDR1 and CDR2: SGHRS and YFSETQ. CDR3 sequence: CASSLTYGSTYEQYF. CDR3 sequence (DNA): TGCGCCAGCAGCCTGACGTACGGGAGCACCTACGAGCAGTACTTC. Full variable domain (rest looked up from reference TRBV5-1 and TRBJ2-7): KAGVTQTPRYLIKTRGQQVTLSCSPISGHRSVSWYQQTPGQGLQFLFEYFSETQRNKGNFPGRFSGRQFSNSRSEMNVSTLELGDSALYLCASSLTYGSTYEQYFGPGTRLTVT.